This T cell receptor beta chain was documented in a study of shared T cell receptors in the human thymus. Measured with immunoSEQ multiplex PCR; TCRdb has only the in-frame clones, and not every one. The sample includes some 760,000 clones, approximately 83% of them seen just once. The germline V and J ends were trimmed by 1 base and 4 bases, with 22 bases remaining between them. The V gene's germline CDR1 is SGHDN and CDR2 FVKESK. CDR3 size: 18 residues. The sample also formed part of further work on human thymus T cells. That work adds: Donation came from healthy Finnish infants having corrective surgery for congenital heart defects. Corrective heart surgery yielded resections, and these provided the thymus tissue.

The source is a girl under two years old with a congenital heart defect. Material for sequencing was thymocytes. The chain joins TRBV14 to TRBJ1-1; a possible D gene is TRBD1 (5 bases). CDR3 in amino acids: CASSQGEVDRGRGTEAFF. CDR3 DNA: TGTGCCAGCAGCCAAGGGGAGGTTGATAGGGGTAGGGGCACTGAAGCTTTCTTT. Variable domain in full (rest from reference TRBV14 and TRBJ1-1): EAGVTQFPSHSVIEKGQTVTLRCDPISGHDNLYWYRRVMGKEIKFLLHFVKESKQDESGMPNNRFLAERTGGTYSTLKVQPAELEDSGVYFCASSQGEVDRGRGTEAFFGQGTRLTVV.